The 12 T cell receptor beta chains in this list originate from one sample, sequenced in a study of response to subunit inactivated influenza vaccine. TCRdb re-analysed the RT-PCR reads in MiXCR, keeping a single row per CDR3 protein. Among 590,000 or so distinct CDR3 sequences listed, 11% to 15% were seen once. The sequenced sample was PBMCs from blood, obtained less than 15 days before vaccination. The receptors originated from a man in his forties or fifties who received an inactivated influenza vaccine.

The table lists this clonotype with a few counts. The V and J genes are TRBV28 and TRBJ2-6; tentative D call: TRBD1 (6 bases). There are 13 residues in the CDR3. V was clipped by 6 bases and J by 3 bases, with 6 bases between them. Per germline, CDR1 MDHEN and CDR2 SYDVKM. The CDR3 here is CASRTGGANVLTF. The CDR3 DNA is TGTGCCAGCAGGACAGGTGGGGCCAACGTCCTGACTTTC.

The V call is TRBV20-1, the J call TRBJ1-5; 11 nucleotides agree with TRBD1. J was trimmed by 5 bases and V by 1 base; bases with no gene match: 1. Germline loops: CDR1 DFQATT, CDR2 SNEGSKA (reference sequence). The length of the CDR3 is 14 residues. The CDR3 loop is CSARGTGGDQPQHF. For the CDR3, the DNA is TGCAGTGCTAGAGGGACAGGGGGCGATCAGCCCCAGCATTTT.

The sample holds a few counts of this clonotype. The chain recombines TRBV20-1 with TRBJ1-1; 8 bases match TRBD1. Trimming cost V 3 bases and J 5 bases; bases outside gene matches: 8. In germline, CDR1 is DFQATT, CDR2 SNEGSKA (reference sequence). The CDR3 consists of 14 residues. The CDR3 coding sequence is TGCAGTGCTAGTCGGCAGGGGGCTGGGACTGAAGCTTTCTTT. Residues: CSASRQGAGTEAFF.

This chain joins TRBV28 and TRBJ2-2; D remains unclear. V lost 6 bases, J lost 7 bases, and 12 bases lay in between. Per the germline V gene, CDR1 is MDHEN and CDR2 is SYDVKM. The CDR3 is 13 residues long. Here the CDR3 DNA reads TGTGCCAGCAGAACCGGATCTGGCGGGGAGCTGTTTTTT. As protein: CASRTGSGGELFF.

This clonotype was detected a few times. This chain joins TRBV20-1 and TRBJ2-7; the D gene could be TRBD1 or TRBD2 (5 bases each). V was trimmed by 0 bases and J by 2 bases, leaving 14 bases between them. CDR3 length: 15 amino acids. Germline lookup yields CDR1 DFQATT and CDR2 SNEGSKA (reference sequence). This CDR3 is CSARDNRDRTYEQYF. The CDR3 nucleotides read TGCAGTGCTAGAGATAATAGGGACCGGACCTACGAGCAGTACTTC.

The rearrangement uses TRBV18 and TRBJ2-1; D not resolved. Looked up from germline, CDR1 is KGHSH and CDR2 is LQKENI. V was trimmed by 0 bases and J by 2 bases, leaving 8 bases between them. This CDR3 is built from 15 residues. CDR3 DNA sequence: TGTGCCAGCTCACCACCGATGGGCGCCTACAATGAGCAGTTCTTC. Translation: CASSPPMGAYNEQFF.

V is TRBV14 and J is TRBJ2-5; perhaps TRBD2 as D (6 bases). This CDR3 comprises 13 residues. The V end was cut by 4 bases, the J end by 5 bases, with 11 bases between. CDR1 SGHDN and CDR2 FVKESK come from the germline V gene. CDR3 DNA sequence: TGTGCCAGCAGCCGCTGGGCGGGGGAGACCCAGTACTTC. Translation: CASSRWAGETQYF.

The chain joins TRBV7-2 to TRBJ2-1, with D maybe TRBD1 (6 bases). Trimming removed 3 bases from V and 2 bases from J, with 14 bases in between. CDR3 length: 16 amino acids. CDR1 and CDR2 (germline): SGHTA, FQGNSA. The DNA of the CDR3 is TGTGCCAGCAGCTTGGCCGGGACACTACCCTACAATGAGCAGTTCTTC. This gives the protein CASSLAGTLPYNEQFF.

This clonotype was seen ten or more times. The genes are TRBV7-2 and TRBJ1-1; D gene uncertain. Per germline, CDR1 SGHTA and CDR2 FQGNSA. This CDR3 is built from 12 residues. V was trimmed by 2 bases and J by 8 bases, leaving 9 bases between them. CDR3 protein: CASSLMGLEAFF. The DNA for the CDR3 is TGTGCCAGCAGCTTAATGGGGTTGGAAGCTTTCTTT.

The chain employs TRBV29-1 and TRBJ2-7; 9 nucleotides line up with TRBD2. The V segment lost 1 base and the J segment 3 bases; nucleotides outside the gene matches: 4. Per germline, CDR1 SQVTM and CDR2 ANQGSEA. The CDR3 sequence is 14 residues long. For the CDR3, the DNA is TGCAGCGTTGAAGGGCGGGGGGGCCACTACGAGCAGTACTTC. Its protein is CSVEGRGGHYEQYF.

The J gene is TRBJ2-1, the V gene TRBV7-8, with 8 bases that match TRBD2. Looked up from germline, CDR1 is SGHVS and CDR2 is FQNEAQ. V dropped 4 bases and J dropped 7; count of bases not matched to a gene: 12. CDR3 size: 16 residues. CDR3 DNA sequence: TGTGCCAGCAGCTCGGGGGGGCAGTTGGTCGGGAATGAGCAGTTCTTC. It specifies CASSSGGQLVGNEQFF.

This clonotype was seen a few times. This chain links TRBV7-6 with TRBJ1-2, with 11 bases aligning to TRBD1. The germline V gene has CDR1 SGHVS and CDR2 FNYEAQ. V shed 6 bases, J shed 0 bases, and the junction held 6 bases outside the gene matches. This CDR3 region has 16 residues. This CDR3 reads CASSQDRGPSNYGYTF. The CDR3 nucleotides read TGTGCCAGCAGTCAGGACAGGGGGCCCTCTAACTATGGCTACACCTTC.